These T cell receptor beta chains were read from a single sample in a study of T cells in Graves' hyperthyroidism and ophthalmopathy. TCRdb independently ran MiXCR on the multiplex PCR reads; one entry per CDR3 protein. This table has roughly 500,000 distinct CDR3 sequences, around a fifth appearing once. Sequenced: blood. All receptors come from a woman aged 70 to 79 with Graves' ophthalmopathy. Each CDR3 is given with its conserved first and last residue. The D gene is left open where the match is weak. Some rows mark clone size as missing; the rest say once, few, many or name a class of expanded clone.

abundance	v_gene	j_gene	d_gene	CDR3aa	CDR3nt
few	TRBV3-1	TRBJ2-7	TRBD2	CASSLYSGGVTYEQYF	TGTGCCAGCAGCCTATACTCGGGGGGGGTGACCTACGAGCAGTACTTC
few	TRBV29-1	TRBJ2-1	NA	CSVVWDEQFF	TGCAGCGTTGTTTGGGATGAGCAGTTCTTC
few	TRBV11-2	TRBJ2-4	TRBD1	CASSPGTGPGVAKNIQYF	TGTGCCAGCAGCCCCGGGACAGGGCCGGGGGTAGCCAAAAACATTCAGTACTTC
NA	TRBV29-1	TRBJ1-2	TRBD1	CSVTGQGLYGYTF	TGCAGCGTAACCGGACAGGGACTCTATGGCTACACCTTC
NA	TRBV20-1	TRBJ2-7	NA	CSAKPIKRVYEQYF	TGCAGTGCCAAACCAATCAAGCGGGTCTACGAGCAGTACTTC
few	TRBV7-8	TRBJ1-4	NA	CASSLVVGGEKLFF	TGTGCCAGCAGCTTAGTTGTGGGCGGTGAAAAACTGTTTTTT
many	TRBV2	TRBJ1-5	NA	CASSLDSDSNQPQHF	TGTGCCAGCAGTCTGGACAGCGATAGCAATCAGCCCCAGCATTTT
NA	TRBV7-3	TRBJ2-7	NA	CASSPGGSGTYEQYF	TGTGCCAGCAGCCCCGGTGGTAGCGGCACCTACGAGCAGTACTTC
many	TRBV29-1	TRBJ1-1	NA	CSVTLGHLNTEAFF	TGCAGCGTAACCCTAGGACACCTGAACACTGAAGCTTTCTTT
many	TRBV7-9	TRBJ2-1	TRBD2	CASSSAGLAGLNEQFF	TGTGCCAGCAGCTCCGCGGGACTAGCGGGACTTAATGAGCAGTTCTTC
NA	TRBV7-9	TRBJ2-1	NA	CASSLPGGRGGVQFF	TGTGCCAGCAGCCTCCCAGGGGGCCGGGGGGGTGTGCAGTTCTTC
many	TRBV7-2	TRBJ1-1	NA	CASSSGYTEAFF	TGTGCCAGCAGCTCCGGATACACTGAAGCTTTCTTT
few	TRBV19	TRBJ2-1	NA	CASSINALEEQFF	TGTGCCAGTAGTATCAATGCGTTAGAGGAGCAGTTCTTC
NA	TRBV19	TRBJ1-1	NA	CASTRGGNAEAFF	TGTGCCAGTACCCGGGGGGGGAACGCTGAAGCTTTCTTT
few	TRBV20-1	TRBJ2-4	NA	CSARGAGIEYF	TGCAGTGCTAGGGGGGCAGGTATCGAGTACTTC
NA	TRBV20-1	TRBJ1-2	NA	CSAREVDSYGYTF	TGCAGTGCTAGAGAGGTGGACAGCTATGGCTACACCTTC
NA	TRBV3-1	TRBJ2-1	NA	CASSQATGLGSYNEQFF	TGTGCCAGCAGCCAAGCTACGGGCTTGGGTTCCTACAATGAGCAGTTCTTC
NA	TRBV28	TRBJ2-1	NA	CVSSSYNEQFF	TGTGTCAGCAGTTCATACAATGAGCAGTTCTTC
many	TRBV12-3/TRBV12-4	TRBJ1-5	TRBD1	CASSFRGGDGQPQHF	TGTGCCAGCAGTTTTCGAGGGGGCGACGGTCAGCCCCAGCATTTT
NA	TRBV10-3	TRBJ1-2	NA	CAISETGGYTF	TGTGCCATCAGTGAAACCGGTGGCTACACCTTC
many	TRBV28	TRBJ2-5	NA	CASSLESAPEETQYF	TGTGCCAGCAGTTTAGAGTCGGCCCCCGAAGAGACCCAGTACTTC
few	TRBV12-3/TRBV12-4	TRBJ2-7	NA	CASSLGTPAGEQYF	TGTGCCAGCAGCTTAGGGACCCCGGCCGGCGAGCAGTACTTC
NA	TRBV5-1	TRBJ1-5	TRBD1	CASSFTGADQPQHF	TGCGCCAGCAGCTTTACAGGGGCCGATCAGCCCCAGCATTTT
NA	TRBV20-1	TRBJ2-7	NA	CSARGGDRYEQYF	TGCAGTGCTAGAGGAGGCGACAGGTACGAGCAGTACTTC
NA	TRBV19	TRBJ2-1	TRBD2	CASSSGTSGWDEQFF	TGTGCCAGTAGTAGCGGGACTAGCGGTTGGGATGAGCAGTTCTTC
NA	TRBV6-1	TRBJ2-4	NA	CASSIDRRAKNIQYF	TGTGCCAGCAGTATAGACAGGAGAGCCAAAAACATTCAGTACTTC
many	TRBV7-3	TRBJ2-1	TRBD2	CASSLTAGVYNEQFF	TGTGCCAGCAGCTTAACGGCGGGAGTCTACAATGAGCAGTTCTTC
NA	TRBV9	TRBJ2-3	TRBD2	CASSVPTSGRLTDTQYF	TGTGCCAGCAGCGTACCCACTAGCGGGAGGTTAACAGATACGCAGTATTTT
NA	TRBV10-3	TRBJ2-7	TRBD2	CAISGAGGRYEQYF	TGTGCCATCAGTGGAGCGGGAGGGAGATACGAGCAGTACTTC
many	TRBV6-1	TRBJ2-1	TRBD2	CASSEVWTSGTYNEQFF	TGTGCCAGCAGTGAAGTGTGGACTAGCGGCACCTACAATGAGCAGTTCTTC
many	TRBV10-3	TRBJ2-1	TRBD2	CAIRRPGTSGSSYNEQFF	TGTGCCATCAGGCGTCCCGGGACTAGCGGGAGCTCCTACAATGAGCAGTTCTTC
many	TRBV2	TRBJ1-2	NA	CASRRDGLRTYGYTF	TGTGCCAGCAGACGAGATGGGCTTCGAACATATGGCTACACCTTC
few	TRBV3-1	TRBJ1-2	NA	CASSQVEYGYTF	TGTGCCAGCAGCCAAGTGGAATATGGCTACACCTTC
NA	TRBV7-6	TRBJ1-1	NA	CASSLSWGQTNTEAFF	TGTGCCAGCAGCTTAAGTTGGGGTCAGACGAACACTGAAGCTTTCTTT
many	TRBV12-3/TRBV12-4	TRBJ2-5	NA	CASSWGDKLQETQYF	TGTGCCAGCAGCTGGGGGGACAAGCTCCAAGAGACCCAGTACTTC
NA	TRBV20-1	TRBJ1-1	NA	CSVLTVSTEAFF	TGCAGTGTCTTGACAGTAAGCACTGAAGCTTTCTTT
few	TRBV5-4	TRBJ1-1	NA	CASSSEKGLNTEAFF	TGTGCCAGCAGCTCGGAAAAGGGCCTGAACACTGAAGCTTTCTTT
NA	TRBV9	TRBJ1-6	TRBD1	CASSPRDSQNSPPHF	TGTGCCAGCAGCCCTCGGGACAGCCAGAATTCACCCCCCCACTTT
NA	TRBV6-2/TRBV6-3	TRBJ1-3	NA	CASSRGTVSGNTIYF	TGTGCCAGCAGCCGGGGGACCGTCTCTGGAAACACCATATATTTT
few	TRBV27	TRBJ2-7	TRBD2	CASTRVSGNEQYF	TGTGCCAGCACCAGGGTGAGCGGGAACGAGCAGTACTTC
NA	TRBV6-1	TRBJ1-5	NA	CASSAGNQPQHF	TGTGCCAGCAGTGCGGGCAATCAGCCCCAGCATTTT
few	TRBV7-9	TRBJ1-4	TRBD1	CASSFGQGPEKLFF	TGTGCCAGCAGCTTTGGACAGGGGCCTGAAAAACTGTTTTTT
many	TRBV3-1	TRBJ1-2	NA	CASSQASLPGNYGYTF	TGTGCCAGCAGCCAAGCCTCCCTGCCAGGAAACTATGGCTACACCTTC
many	TRBV19	TRBJ1-1	NA	CASRQVVGAEAFF	TGTGCCAGTAGACAGGTGGTTGGGGCTGAAGCTTTCTTT
NA	TRBV6-2/TRBV6-3	TRBJ1-1	NA	CASSVDRSRHTEAFF	TGTGCCAGCAGTGTAGACCGTTCAAGGCATACTGAAGCTTTCTTT
NA	TRBV3-1	TRBJ2-1	NA	CASSAWGGSDNEQFF	TGTGCCAGCAGCGCCTGGGGGGGCTCTGACAATGAGCAGTTCTTC